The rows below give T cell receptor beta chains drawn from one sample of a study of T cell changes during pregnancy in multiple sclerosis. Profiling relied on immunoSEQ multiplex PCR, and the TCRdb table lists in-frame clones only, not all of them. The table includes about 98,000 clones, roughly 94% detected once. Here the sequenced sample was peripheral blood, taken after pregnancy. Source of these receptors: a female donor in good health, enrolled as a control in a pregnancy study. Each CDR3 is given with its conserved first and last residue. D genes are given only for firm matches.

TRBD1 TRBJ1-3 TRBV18 CASSPLTGQGENTIYF TGTGCCAGCTCACCGTTGACGGGACAGGGGGAAAACACCATATATTTT
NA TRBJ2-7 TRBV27 CASSLSRAGPYEQYF TGTGCCAGCAGTTTGTCCAGGGCTGGTCCCTACGAGCAGTACTTC
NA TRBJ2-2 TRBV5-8 CASGHLAVSFNTGELFF TGTGCCAGCGGTCATCTCGCGGTATCATTTAACACCGGGGAGCTGTTTTTT
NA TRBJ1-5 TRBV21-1 CASSSTGGGQPQHF TGTGCCAGCAGTTCGACAGGGGGCGGACAGCCCCAGCATTTT
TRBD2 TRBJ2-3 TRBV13 CASSLELAGGPGNTQYF TGTGCCAGCAGCTTAGAACTAGCGGGGGGGCCCGGCAATACGCAGTATTTT
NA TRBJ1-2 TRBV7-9 CASSLAGGPNYGYTF TGTGCCAGCAGCTTAGCGGGGGGGCCGAACTATGGCTACACCTTC
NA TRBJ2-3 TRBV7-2 CASRWGRTDTQYF TGTGCCAGCAGATGGGGGCGCACAGATACGCAGTATTTT
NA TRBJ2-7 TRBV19 CASSNRVGYEQYF TGTGCCAGTTCAAACAGGGTGGGCTACGAGCAGTACTTC
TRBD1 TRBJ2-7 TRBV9 CASSVGAGGQGSHEQYF TGTGCCAGCAGCGTAGGAGCAGGGGGACAGGGTTCCCACGAGCAGTACTTC
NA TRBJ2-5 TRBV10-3 CAISEVTVQETQYF TGTGCCATCAGTGAGGTGACAGTCCAAGAGACCCAGTACTTC
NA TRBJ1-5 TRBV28 CASSFRGRQPQHF TGTGCCAGCAGTTTTAGAGGAAGGCAGCCCCAGCATTTT
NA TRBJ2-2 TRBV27 CASSPPGQANTGELFF TGTGCCAGCAGCCCACCGGGACAAGCGAACACCGGGGAGCTGTTTTTT
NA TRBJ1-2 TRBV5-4 CVTNRRAGNYGYTF TGTGTGACGAATCGACGTGCAGGAAACTATGGCTACACCTTC
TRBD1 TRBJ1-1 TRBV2 CASSTGVLPYGEAFF TGTGCCAGCAGTACAGGGGTCCTCCCGTACGGTGAAGCTTTCTTT
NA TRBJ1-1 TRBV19 CASSIGHPLNTEAFF TGTGCCAGTAGTATCGGACACCCCCTGAACACTGAAGCTTTCTTT
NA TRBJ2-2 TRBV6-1 CASQLMNTGELFF TGTGCCAGTCAGTTAATGAACACCGGGGAGCTGTTTTTT
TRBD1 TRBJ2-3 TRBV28 CASNNPPGQPTDTQYF TGTGCCAGCAACAACCCCCCGGGACAGCCCACAGATACGCAGTATTTT
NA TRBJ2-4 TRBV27 CASSLSGVLAKNIQYF TGTGCCAGCAGTTTATCGGGAGTTTTGGCCAAAAACATTCAGTACTTC
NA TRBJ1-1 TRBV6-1 CASSRNRANTEAFF TGTGCCAGCAGTCGAAACAGGGCTAACACTGAAGCTTTCTTT
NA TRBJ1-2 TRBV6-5 CASSYGTGWGYTF TGTGCCAGCAGTTACGGAACAGGGTGGGGCTACACCTTC
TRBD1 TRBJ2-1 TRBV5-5 CASSLAPGQGGSSYNEQFF TGTGCCAGCAGCTTGGCGCCTGGACAGGGAGGCTCGTCCTACAATGAGCAGTTCTTC
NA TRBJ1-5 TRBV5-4 CASSHQGSGQPQHF TGTGCCAGCAGTCATCAGGGGAGTGGACAGCCCCAGCATTTT
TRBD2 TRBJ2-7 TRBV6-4 CAIWLSSGRRYEQYF TGTGCCATTTGGCTGTCTAGCGGGAGGCGCTACGAGCAGTACTTC
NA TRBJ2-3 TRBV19 CASSIGQSTDTQYF TGTGCCAGTAGTATAGGGCAGAGCACAGATACGCAGTATTTT
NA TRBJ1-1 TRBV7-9 CASSFGEEGTEAFF TGTGCCAGCAGCTTTGGGGAGGAGGGGACTGAAGCTTTCTTT